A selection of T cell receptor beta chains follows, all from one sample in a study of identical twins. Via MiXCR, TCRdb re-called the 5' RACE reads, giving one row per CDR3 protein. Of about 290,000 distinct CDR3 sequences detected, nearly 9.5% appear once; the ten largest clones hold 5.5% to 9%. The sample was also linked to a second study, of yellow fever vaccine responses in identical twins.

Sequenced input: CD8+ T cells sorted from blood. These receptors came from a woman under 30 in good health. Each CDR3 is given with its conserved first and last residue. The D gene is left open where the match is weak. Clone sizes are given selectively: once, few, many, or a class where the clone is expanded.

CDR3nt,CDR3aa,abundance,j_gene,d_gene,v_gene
TGCGCCAGCAGCTTGACGGGACAGGGGGCTTACGAGCAGTACTTC,CASSLTGQGAYEQYF,-,TRBJ2-7,TRBD1,TRBV5-1
TGTGCCAGTAGGCCCACTAGCGGGGGGCAAGAGACCCAGTACTTC,CASRPTSGGQETQYF,-,TRBJ2-5,TRBD2,TRBV19
TGTGCCAGCAGTTTAAGGCAGGGGGCGGATTACACAGATACGCAGTATTTT,CASSLRQGADYTDTQYF,few,TRBJ2-3,TRBD1,TRBV28
TGTGCCATCAGTACCCTGGGTGGGAACAATGAGCAGTTCTTC,CAISTLGGNNEQFF,many,TRBJ2-1,-,TRBV10-3
TGCGCCAGCAGCCTGGGTCGGGGACAGGGTTCCAATGAGCAGTTCTTC,CASSLGRGQGSNEQFF,many,TRBJ2-1,TRBD1,TRBV5-1
TGCAGCGCCGGGACTAGCGGGAATGAGCAGTTCTTC,CSAGTSGNEQFF,few,TRBJ2-1,TRBD2,TRBV29-1
TGCAGCGTTGTCGGAGGGGCTTCCTACAATGAGCAGTTCTTC,CSVVGGASYNEQFF,many,TRBJ2-1,-,TRBV29-1
TGTGCCAGCAGTCTAGGGGGGGGTGAAGAGCAGTACTTC,CASSLGGGEEQYF,-,TRBJ2-7,-,TRBV28
TGTGCCTGGATGGCGACAGGGGGCCCCTACGAGCAGTACTTC,CAWMATGGPYEQYF,-,TRBJ2-7,TRBD1,TRBV30
TGTGCCAGCAGCTTAGAGTTGCGGAGACACTACAATGAGCAGTTCTTC,CASSLELRRHYNEQFF,-,TRBJ2-1,-,TRBV7-2
TGTGCCAGCAGCCCACGGGACGGACTAGCGCTGCGGGAGACCCAGTACTTC,CASSPRDGLALRETQYF,-,TRBJ2-5,TRBD2,TRBV7-9
TGTGCCAGCAGCCCCGGGACAGGGAACACCGGGGAGCTGTTTTTT,CASSPGTGNTGELFF,many,TRBJ2-2,TRBD1,TRBV4-2
TGTGCCAGCAGTTTTTGGATGTACAGGGACCGACAAGAGACCCAGTACTTC,CASSFWMYRDRQETQYF,many,TRBJ2-5,-,TRBV12-3/TRBV12-4
TGCGCCAGCAGCCAAATTCAGGGGGACCCTTCCTACGAGCAGTACTTC,CASSQIQGDPSYEQYF,few,TRBJ2-7,TRBD1,TRBV4-1
TGTGCCACCAGTGATCACCACTCGAATGAGCAGTTCTTC,CATSDHHSNEQFF,-,TRBJ2-1,-,TRBV24-1
TGTGCCTGGAGTGACCTAGCGGGAGGCCCCTACGAGCAGTACTTC,CAWSDLAGGPYEQYF,-,TRBJ2-7,TRBD2,TRBV30
TGCAGTGCGACGGGGCTCTCCTACGAGCAGTACTTC,CSATGLSYEQYF,few,TRBJ2-7,-,TRBV20-1
TGTGCCAGCAGTCACCCAGGGGGGGGGTTCTACGAGCAGTACTTC,CASSHPGGGFYEQYF,few,TRBJ2-7,-,TRBV28
TGCGCGACATTCGGCGGGAGACAGTACGAGCAGTACTTC,CATFGGRQYEQYF,many,TRBJ2-7,TRBD2,TRBV4-3
TGTGCCAGCAGTTTTTCCCGCAATGAGCAGTTCTTC,CASSFSRNEQFF,many,TRBJ2-1,-,TRBV27
TGCAGCGTTGTGGCGAGTGTCACTGAAGCTTTCTTT,CSVVASVTEAFF,few,TRBJ1-1,-,TRBV29-1
TGCGCCAGCAGCCAAGATGTCGGGACGGTTAACGGGGAGCTGTTTTTT,CASSQDVGTVNGELFF,-,TRBJ2-2,-,TRBV4-3
TGTGCCAGCAGCCCCACACCGGGACAGTTCTACGAGCAGTACTTC,CASSPTPGQFYEQYF,many,TRBJ2-7,TRBD1,TRBV5-5
TGTGCCAGCAGCTTGTCGGGACTGACCACGAACACCGGGGAGCTGTTTTTT,CASSLSGLTTNTGELFF,-,TRBJ2-2,-,TRBV7-9
TGCGCCAGCAGCTTCGTAGCGGGGGATGTCTACGAGCAGTACTTC,CASSFVAGDVYEQYF,-,TRBJ2-7,TRBD2,TRBV5-1
TGTGCCAGCAGCCCCTCTTGGGGTAGCGGTTACGAGCAGTACTTC,CASSPSWGSGYEQYF,many,TRBJ2-7,-,TRBV4-2
TGCGCCAGCAGCCAAGACCCTGGACTAGGAAACAATGAGCAGTTCTTC,CASSQDPGLGNNEQFF,many,TRBJ2-1,TRBD2,TRBV4-1
TGTGCCAGCAGCGAACCCTACGAGCAGTACTTC,CASSEPYEQYF,many,TRBJ2-7,-,TRBV16
TGTGCCAGCACCAACGGGGGGAACACCGGGGAGCTGTTTTTT,CASTNGGNTGELFF,-,TRBJ2-2,-,TRBV27
TGTGCCACCAGCACGGACGAGGGACTAGCGGGAGATACCCAGTACTTC,CATSTDEGLAGDTQYF,many,TRBJ2-5,TRBD2,TRBV15
TGTGCCAGCAGCTACCAAGGAAGGGGGGCCAGTGATGAGCAGTTCTTC,CASSYQGRGASDEQFF,many,TRBJ2-1,-,TRBV9
TGTGCCACCAGCAGAGTCGGTTGGGAGCAGTTCTTC,CATSRVGWEQFF,few,TRBJ2-1,-,TRBV15
TGTGCCAGCAGCGGGGAGGGGGGGGGCGGTGAAGATACGCAGTATTTT,CASSGEGGGGEDTQYF,few,TRBJ2-3,-,TRBV9
TGCAGCGTTGAATACAGCACCTACAATGAGCAGTTCTTC,CSVEYSTYNEQFF,-,TRBJ2-1,-,TRBV29-1
TGTGCCAGCAGCCAACCGACTAGCGGGGGGCCCCACACCGGGGAGCTGTTTTTT,CASSQPTSGGPHTGELFF,few,TRBJ2-2,TRBD2,TRBV3-1